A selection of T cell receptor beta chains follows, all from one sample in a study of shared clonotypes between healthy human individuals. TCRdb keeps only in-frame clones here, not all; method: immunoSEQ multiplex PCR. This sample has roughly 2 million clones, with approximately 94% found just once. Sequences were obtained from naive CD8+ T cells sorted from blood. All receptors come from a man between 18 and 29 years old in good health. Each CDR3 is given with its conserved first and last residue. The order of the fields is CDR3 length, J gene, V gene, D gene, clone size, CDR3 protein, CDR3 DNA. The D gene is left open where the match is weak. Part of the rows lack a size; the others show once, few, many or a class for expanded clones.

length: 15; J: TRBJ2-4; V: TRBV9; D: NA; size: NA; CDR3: CASSVAWGSGNIQYF; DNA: TGTGCCAGCAGCGTAGCGTGGGGGTCGGGAAACATTCAGTACTTC
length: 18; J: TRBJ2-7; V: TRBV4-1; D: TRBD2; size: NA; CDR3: CASSQDGGSRAASYEQYF; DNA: TGCGCCAGCAGCCAAGACGGGGGGTCTCGGGCCGCCTCCTACGAGCAGTACTTC
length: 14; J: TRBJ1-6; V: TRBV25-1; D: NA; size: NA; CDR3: CASGWGQVGSPLHF; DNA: TGTGCCAGCGGGTGGGGACAAGTGGGTTCACCCCTCCACTTT
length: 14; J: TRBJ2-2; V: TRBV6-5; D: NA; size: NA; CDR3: CASSYSVGTGELFF; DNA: TGTGCCAGCAGTTACTCTGTAGGCACCGGGGAGCTGTTTTTT
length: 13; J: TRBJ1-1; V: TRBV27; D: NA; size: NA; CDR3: CASRGVMNTEAFF; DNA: TGTGCCAGCCGCGGGGTTATGAACACTGAAGCTTTCTTT
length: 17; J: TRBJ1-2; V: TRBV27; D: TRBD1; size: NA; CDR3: CASSLLPLGTGHYGYTF; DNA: TGTGCCAGCAGTTTACTACCCCTTGGGACAGGACACTATGGCTACACCTTC
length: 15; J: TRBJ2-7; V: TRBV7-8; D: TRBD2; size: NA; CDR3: CASSLDFGGATEQYF; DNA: TGTGCCAGCAGCTTGGATTTCGGGGGGGCCACCGAGCAGTACTTC
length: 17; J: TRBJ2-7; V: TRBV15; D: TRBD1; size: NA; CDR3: CATSRGKGGQGAFEQYF; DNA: TGTGCCACCAGCAGAGGGAAAGGGGGACAGGGGGCTTTCGAGCAGTACTTC
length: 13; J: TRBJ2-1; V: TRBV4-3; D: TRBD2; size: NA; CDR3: CASSQGLGREQFF; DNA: TGCGCCAGCAGCCAGGGACTAGGCCGGGAGCAGTTCTTC
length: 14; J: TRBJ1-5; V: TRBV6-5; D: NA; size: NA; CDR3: CASSYSEGSQPQHF; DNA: TGTGCCAGCAGTTACTCGGAGGGGAGTCAGCCCCAGCATTTT
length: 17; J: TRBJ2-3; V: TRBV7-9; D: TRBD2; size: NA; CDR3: CASSLGGEGANTDTQYF; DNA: TGTGCCAGCAGCTTAGGAGGGGAGGGAGCCAACACAGATACGCAGTATTTT
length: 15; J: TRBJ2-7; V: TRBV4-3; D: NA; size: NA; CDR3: CASSQDSAGSYEQYF; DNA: TGCGCCAGCAGCCAAGATTCAGCAGGGTCGTACGAGCAGTACTTC
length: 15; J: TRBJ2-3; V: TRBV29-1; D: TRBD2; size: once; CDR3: CSVEESLAGVHTQYF; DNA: TGCAGCGTTGAAGAAAGTCTAGCGGGAGTGCATACGCAGTATTTT
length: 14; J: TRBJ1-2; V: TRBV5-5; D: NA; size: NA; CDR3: CASSWDGGDYGYTF; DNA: TGTGCCAGCAGCTGGGATGGAGGTGACTATGGCTACACCTTC